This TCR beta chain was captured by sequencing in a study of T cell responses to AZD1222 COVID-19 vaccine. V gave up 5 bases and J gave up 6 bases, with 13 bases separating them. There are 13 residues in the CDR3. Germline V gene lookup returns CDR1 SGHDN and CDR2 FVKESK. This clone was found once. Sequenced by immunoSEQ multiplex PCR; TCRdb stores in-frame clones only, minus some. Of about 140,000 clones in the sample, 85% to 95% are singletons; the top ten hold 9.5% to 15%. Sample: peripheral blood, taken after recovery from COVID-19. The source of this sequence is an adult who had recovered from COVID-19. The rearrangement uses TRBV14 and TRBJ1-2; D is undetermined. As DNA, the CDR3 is TGTGCCAGCAGCGAGCGAAACAGTGATGGCTACACCTTC. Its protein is CASSERNSDGYTF.